This entry concerns a single T cell receptor (beta chain). Its matching antigen is unknown. The germline V gene encodes CDR1 MNHEY and CDR2 SVGAGI. This CDR3 is built from 13 residues. V gave up 9 bases and J gave up 0 bases; unmatched junction bases: 4. This sample was included in a study of post-analysis software for immune sequencing data. Study overall: Some patients lacked subtype; others had relapsing-remitting, secondary progressive or progressive-relapsing disease. Study-wide findings and caveats: Normalized Chao1 diversity was significantly lower in multiple sclerosis patients than in controls. Patients had higher frequencies than controls of roughly five TRBV segments, including TRBV5-6, TRBV5-1 and TRBV20-1. Clustering by F measure revealed strong co-clustering among samples prepared together in one batch.

Unique molecular identifiers were present in the TCR beta cDNA libraries. Yield was some 500,000 cDNA molecules from roughly 0.93 to 9.6 million T cells. TCRdb itself ran the PCR reads through MiXCR, one entry per CDR3 protein. The data show more than 500,000 distinct CDR3 sequences, less than 40% seen once. This TCR came from a girl aged 2-17 years with multiple sclerosis. The source material was blood. The chain has TRBV6-5 and TRBJ1-1, with 7 bases fitting TRBD1. Here the CDR3 reads CASGTALNTEAFF. The CDR3 nucleotides read TGTGCCAGTGGGACAGCATTGAACACTGAAGCTTTCTTT.